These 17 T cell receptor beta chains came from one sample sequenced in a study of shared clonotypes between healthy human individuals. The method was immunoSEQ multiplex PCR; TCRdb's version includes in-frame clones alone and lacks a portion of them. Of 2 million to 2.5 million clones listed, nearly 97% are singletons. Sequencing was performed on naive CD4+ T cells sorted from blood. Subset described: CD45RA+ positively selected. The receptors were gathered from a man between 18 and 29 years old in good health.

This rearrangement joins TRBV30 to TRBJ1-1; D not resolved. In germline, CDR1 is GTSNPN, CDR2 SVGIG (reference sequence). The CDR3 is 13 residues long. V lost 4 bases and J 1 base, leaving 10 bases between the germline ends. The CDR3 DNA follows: TGTGCCTGGAATGAGCGACAGAACACTGAAGCTTTCTTT. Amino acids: CAWNERQNTEAFF. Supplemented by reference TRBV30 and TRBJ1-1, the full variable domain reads SQTIHQWPATLVQPVGSPLSLECTVEGTSNPNLYWYRQAAGRGLQLLFYSVGIGQISSEVPQNLSASRPQDRQFILSSKKLLLSDSGFYLCAWNERQNTEAFFGQGTRLTVV.

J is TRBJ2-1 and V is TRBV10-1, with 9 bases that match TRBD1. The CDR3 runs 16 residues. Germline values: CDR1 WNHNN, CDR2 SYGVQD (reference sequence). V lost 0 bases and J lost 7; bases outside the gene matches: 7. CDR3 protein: CASSESSGQGGNEQFF. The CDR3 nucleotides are TGCGCCAGCAGTGAGTCTTCGGGACAGGGCGGAAATGAGCAGTTCTTC.

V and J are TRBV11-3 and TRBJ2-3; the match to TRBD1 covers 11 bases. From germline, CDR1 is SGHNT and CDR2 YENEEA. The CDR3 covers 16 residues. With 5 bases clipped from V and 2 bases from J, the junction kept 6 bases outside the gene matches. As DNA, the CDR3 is TGTGCCAGCAGCCCGCCGGGACAGGGGGACACAGATACGCAGTATTTT. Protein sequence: CASSPPGQGDTDTQYF.

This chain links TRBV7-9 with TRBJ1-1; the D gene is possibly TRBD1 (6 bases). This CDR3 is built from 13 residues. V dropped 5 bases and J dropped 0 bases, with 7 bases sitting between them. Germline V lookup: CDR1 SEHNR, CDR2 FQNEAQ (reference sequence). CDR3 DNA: TGTGCCAGCAGCCGACAGGTGAACACTGAAGCTTTCTTT. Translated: CASSRQVNTEAFF.

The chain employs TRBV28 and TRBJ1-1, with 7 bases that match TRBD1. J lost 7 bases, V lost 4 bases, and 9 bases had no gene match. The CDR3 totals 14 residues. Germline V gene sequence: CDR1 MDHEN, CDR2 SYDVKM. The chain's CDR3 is CASSSNPQGDEAFF. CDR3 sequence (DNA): TGTGCCAGCAGTTCTAACCCGCAGGGGGATGAAGCTTTCTTT.

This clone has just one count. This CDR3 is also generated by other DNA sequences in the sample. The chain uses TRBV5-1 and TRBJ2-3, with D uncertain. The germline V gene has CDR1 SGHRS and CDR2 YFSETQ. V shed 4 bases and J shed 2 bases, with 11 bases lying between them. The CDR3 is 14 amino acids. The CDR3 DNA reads TGCGCCAGCAGCCTTGGACGGCCCACAGATACGCAGTATTTT. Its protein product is CASSLGRPTDTQYF.

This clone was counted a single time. CDR3 DNA: TGTGCCAGCAGCTCCGGTCCCAACTCCCCCTACGAGCAGTACTTC. It is translated as CASSSGPNSPYEQYF. The chain carries TRBV7-9 and TRBJ2-7; no definite D call. Germline V lookup: CDR1 SEHNR, CDR2 FQNEAQ (reference sequence). This CDR3 comprises 15 residues. V was shortened by 4 bases and J by 2 bases, with 15 bases between the two germline ends.

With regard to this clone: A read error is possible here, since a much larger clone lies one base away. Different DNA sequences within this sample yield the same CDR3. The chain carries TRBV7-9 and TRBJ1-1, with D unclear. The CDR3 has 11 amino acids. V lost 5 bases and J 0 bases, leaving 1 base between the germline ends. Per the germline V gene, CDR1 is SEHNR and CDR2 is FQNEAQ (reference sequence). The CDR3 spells CASSVNTEAFF. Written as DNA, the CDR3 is TGTGCCAGCAGCGTGAACACTGAAGCTTTCTTT.

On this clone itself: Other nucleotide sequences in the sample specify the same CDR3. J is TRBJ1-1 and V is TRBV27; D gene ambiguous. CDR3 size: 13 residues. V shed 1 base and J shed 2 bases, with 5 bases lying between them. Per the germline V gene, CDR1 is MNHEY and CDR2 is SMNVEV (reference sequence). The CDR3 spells CASSLFPNTEAFF. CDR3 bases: TGTGCCAGCAGTTTATTCCCTAACACTGAAGCTTTCTTT.

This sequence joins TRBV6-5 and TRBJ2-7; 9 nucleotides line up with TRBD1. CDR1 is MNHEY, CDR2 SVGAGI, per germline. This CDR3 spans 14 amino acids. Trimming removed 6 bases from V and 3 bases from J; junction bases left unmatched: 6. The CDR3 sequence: CASRTGTGNYEQYF. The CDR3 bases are TGTGCCAGCAGAACCGGGACAGGGAACTACGAGCAGTACTTC.

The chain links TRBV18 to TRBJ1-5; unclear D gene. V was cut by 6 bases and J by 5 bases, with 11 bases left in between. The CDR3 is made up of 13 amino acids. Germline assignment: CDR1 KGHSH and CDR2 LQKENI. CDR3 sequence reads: CASSSIPDQPQHF. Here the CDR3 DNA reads TGTGCCAGCTCCTCAATTCCGGATCAGCCCCAGCATTTT.

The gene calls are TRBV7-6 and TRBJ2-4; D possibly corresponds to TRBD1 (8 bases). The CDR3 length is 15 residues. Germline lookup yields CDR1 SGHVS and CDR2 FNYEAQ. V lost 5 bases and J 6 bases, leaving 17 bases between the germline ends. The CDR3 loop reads CASSLGQGGGNIQYF. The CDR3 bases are TGTGCCAGCAGCCTCGGACAGGGAGGGGGAAACATTCAGTACTTC.

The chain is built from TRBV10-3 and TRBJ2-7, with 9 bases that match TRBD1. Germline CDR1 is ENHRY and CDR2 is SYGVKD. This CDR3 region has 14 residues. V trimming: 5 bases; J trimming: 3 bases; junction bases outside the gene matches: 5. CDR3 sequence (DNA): TGTGCCATCAGTCGGACAGGGGAGAGCTACGAGCAGTACTTC. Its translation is CAISRTGESYEQYF.

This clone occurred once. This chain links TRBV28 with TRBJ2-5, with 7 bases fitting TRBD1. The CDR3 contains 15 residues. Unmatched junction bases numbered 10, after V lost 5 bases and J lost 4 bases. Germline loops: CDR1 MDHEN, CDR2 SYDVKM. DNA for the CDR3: TGTGCCAGCAGTACTACCCTTAGGACAGGAGAGACCCAGTACTTC. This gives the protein CASSTTLRTGETQYF.

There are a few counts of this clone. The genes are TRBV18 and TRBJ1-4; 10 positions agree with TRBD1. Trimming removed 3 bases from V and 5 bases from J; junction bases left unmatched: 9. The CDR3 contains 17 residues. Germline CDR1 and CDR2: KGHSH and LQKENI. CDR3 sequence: CASSPLLTGGQNEKLFF. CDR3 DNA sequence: TGTGCCAGCTCACCCCTTTTGACAGGGGGCCAGAATGAAAAACTGTTTTTT.

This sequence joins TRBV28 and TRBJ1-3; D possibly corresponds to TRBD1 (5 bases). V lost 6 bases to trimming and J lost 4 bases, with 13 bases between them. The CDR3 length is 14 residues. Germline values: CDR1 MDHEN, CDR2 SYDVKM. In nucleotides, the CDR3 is TGTGCCAGCAGGCCGGGGACTGTGGGAAACACCATATATTTT. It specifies CASRPGTVGNTIYF.

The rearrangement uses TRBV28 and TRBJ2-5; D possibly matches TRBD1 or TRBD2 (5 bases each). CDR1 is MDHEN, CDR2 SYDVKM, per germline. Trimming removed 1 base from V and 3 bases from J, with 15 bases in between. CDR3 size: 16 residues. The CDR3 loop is CASSLFSGALEETQYF. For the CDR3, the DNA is TGTGCCAGCAGTTTATTTTCCGGGGCGCTAGAAGAGACCCAGTACTTC.